One and the same sample provided the 6 T cell receptor beta chains below, sequenced in a study of blood T cell repertoires in COVID-19 (TCRdb year 2020). Libraries were built with the immunoSEQ multiplex PCR assay. As stored in TCRdb, this immuneACCESS dataset retains in-frame rearrangements with V and J assigned. A fraction of the clones does not appear; measured against another copy, unresolved V genes explain less than half of the discrepancy, and the remainder lacks a known reason. The sample contains over 200,000 clones, 85% to 90% of them found a single time. Together, the top ten hold 15% to 19% of the sample. Material: PBMCs or T cells enriched from blood (not recorded which). Source of these receptors: a man between 18 and 29 years old who had recovered from COVID-19.

The chain carries TRBV12-5 and TRBJ2-3; TRBD2 matches 9 bases. The length of the CDR3 is 16 residues. Germline trimming cut 0 bases from V and 5 bases from J; bases unmatched to any gene: 6. Germline assignment: CDR1 LGHNT and CDR2 FRNRAP. Here the CDR3 DNA reads TGTGCTAGTGGTTTGGTGATAGCGGGAGTAGGAGATACGCAGTATTTT. This codes for CASGLVIAGVGDTQYF.

The table lists this clone with a few counts. The chain links TRBV6-5 to TRBJ1-2; 8 nucleotides agree with TRBD1. The CDR3 runs 14 residues. The trim removed 4 bases at V and 4 bases at J, leaving 5 bases unmatched. The germline CDR1 and CDR2 sequences are MNHEY and SVGAGI. CDR3 sequence: CASSFQGAGYGYTF. The CDR3 nucleotides read TGTGCCAGCAGTTTCCAGGGGGCAGGCTATGGCTACACCTTC.

The CDR3 loop is CASSDSLEGSGGPSEQFF. CDR3 DNA: TGTGCCAGCAGTGACTCGCTCGAGGGGAGCGGGGGGCCGAGTGAGCAGTTCTTC. V gene TRBV6-4 combines with J gene TRBJ2-1; 9 bases fit TRBD2. Germline V gene data show CDR1 as MRHNA and CDR2 as SNTAGT. The CDR3 has 18 amino acids. V lost 0 bases to trimming and J lost 9 bases; unmatched junction nucleotides: 15.

This chain joins TRBV10-3 and TRBJ2-5, with TRBD1 identical over 8 bases. The germline CDR1 and CDR2 sequences are ENHRY and SYGVKD. CDR3 length: 15 residues. V lost 2 bases, J lost 5 bases, and 7 bases stayed unmatched. For the CDR3, the DNA is TGTGCCATCAGTGAGCAGACAGGGGATTTGGAGACCCAGTACTTC. Amino acid sequence: CAISEQTGDLETQYF.

The chain employs TRBV7-9 and TRBJ2-3, with a possible D match to TRBD2 (5 bases). Trimming removed 5 bases from V and 2 bases from J, with 14 bases in between. The CDR3 has 15 residues. CDR1 is SEHNR, CDR2 FQNEAQ, per germline (reference sequence). In DNA, the CDR3 is TGTGCCAGCAGCCCCACTCTAGCACCCACAGATACGCAGTATTTT. Its protein product is CASSPTLAPTDTQYF.

The rearrangement joins TRBV20-1 to TRBJ1-2; 7 nucleotides match TRBD1. The CDR3 covers 13 residues. The germline gives CDR1 DFQATT, CDR2 SNEGSKA (reference sequence). V lost 3 bases to trimming and J lost 6 bases; unmatched junction nucleotides: 7. In DNA, the CDR3 is TGCAGTGCTAGTCCACAGGGGATCGATGGCTACACCTTC. Its translation: CSASPQGIDGYTF.